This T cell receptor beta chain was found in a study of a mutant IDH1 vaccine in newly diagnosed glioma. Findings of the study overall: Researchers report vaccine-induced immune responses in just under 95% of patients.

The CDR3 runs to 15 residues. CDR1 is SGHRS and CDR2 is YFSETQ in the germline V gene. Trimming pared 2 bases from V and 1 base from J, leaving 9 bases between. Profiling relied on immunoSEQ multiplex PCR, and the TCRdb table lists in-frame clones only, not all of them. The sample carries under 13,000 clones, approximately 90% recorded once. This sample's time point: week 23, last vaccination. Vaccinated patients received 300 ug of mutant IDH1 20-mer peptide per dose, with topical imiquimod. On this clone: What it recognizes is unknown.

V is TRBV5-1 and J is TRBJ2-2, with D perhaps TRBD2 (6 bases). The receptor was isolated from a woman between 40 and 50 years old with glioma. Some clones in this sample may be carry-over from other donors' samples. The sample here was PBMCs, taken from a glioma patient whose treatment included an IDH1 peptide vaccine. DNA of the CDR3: TGCGCCAGCAGCTTACTAGCTCAGAACACCGGGGAGCTGTTTTTT. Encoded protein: CASSLLAQNTGELFF.